A selection of T cell receptor beta chains follows, all from one sample in a study of long-term antiretroviral therapy in people with HIV. This table comes from immunoSEQ multiplex PCR, and its TCRdb copy is limited to in-frame clones, with some not included. The table includes 25,000 to 35,000 clones, approximately 84% detected once. The sample consisted of unsorted PBMCs, taken 2 years after starting antiretroviral therapy. All receptors come from a man aged 50-60 years with HIV. Each CDR3 is given with its conserved first and last residue. A D gene is named only where the DNA matches it firmly. Where a row states a size, it is once, few, many or the class of an expanded clone; other rows omit it.

j_call: TRBJ1-4
d_call: .
clone_size: once
v_call: TRBV28
cdr3_aa: CASSLTGSTNEKLFF
cdr3_nt: TGTGCCAGCAGTTTAACAGGGTCAACTAATGAAAAACTGTTTTTT

j_call: TRBJ1-1
d_call: .
clone_size: .
v_call: TRBV2
cdr3_aa: CALSLRRRGNTEAFF
cdr3_nt: TGTGCCCTAAGTTTAAGGAGGCGCGGGAACACTGAAGCTTTCTTT

j_call: TRBJ1-5
d_call: .
clone_size: few
v_call: TRBV11-2
cdr3_aa: CASSAGVVGNQPQHF
cdr3_nt: TGTGCCAGCAGCGCAGGGGTGGTGGGCAATCAGCCCCAGCATTTT

j_call: TRBJ2-7
d_call: .
clone_size: .
v_call: TRBV30
cdr3_aa: CAWSPRGHEQYF
cdr3_nt: TGTGCCTGGAGTCCCAGGGGCCATGAGCAGTACTTC

j_call: TRBJ2-2
d_call: .
clone_size: .
v_call: TRBV28
cdr3_aa: CASSRFGSSTGELFF
cdr3_nt: TGTGCCAGCAGCCGTTTCGGCTCATCCACCGGGGAGCTGTTTTTT

j_call: TRBJ2-5
d_call: TRBD2
clone_size: .
v_call: TRBV6-5
cdr3_aa: CASSYHPGRVETQYF
cdr3_nt: TGTGCCAGCAGTTACCACCCAGGGAGGGTGGAGACCCAGTACTTC

j_call: TRBJ2-5
d_call: TRBD2
clone_size: .
v_call: TRBV11-2
cdr3_aa: CASSRGLVLDEETQYF
cdr3_nt: TGTGCCAGCAGCCGCGGACTAGTCCTTGATGAGGAGACCCAGTACTTC

j_call: TRBJ1-1
d_call: TRBD1
clone_size: .
v_call: TRBV28
cdr3_aa: CASSPWTGGAFF
cdr3_nt: TGTGCCAGCAGTCCATGGACAGGGGGTGCTTTCTTT

j_call: TRBJ2-6
d_call: .
clone_size: few
v_call: TRBV6-4
cdr3_aa: CASSDSSGSGGSGANVLTF
cdr3_nt: TGTGCCAGCAGTGACTCGAGCGGTAGCGGCGGCTCTGGGGCCAACGTCCTGACTTTC

j_call: TRBJ2-7
d_call: .
clone_size: .
v_call: TRBV6-5
cdr3_aa: CASSYDLRGYEQYF
cdr3_nt: TGTGCCAGCAGTTACGACTTGCGGGGCTACGAGCAGTACTTC

j_call: TRBJ2-2
d_call: TRBD1
clone_size: .
v_call: TRBV19
cdr3_aa: CASSPTGGGTGELFF
cdr3_nt: TGTGCCAGTAGCCCGACAGGGGGGGGCACCGGGGAGCTGTTTTTT

j_call: TRBJ2-3
d_call: .
clone_size: .
v_call: TRBV6-5
cdr3_aa: CASIPQTGNSDTQYF
cdr3_nt: TGTGCCAGCATTCCCCAGACAGGAAACTCAGATACGCAGTATTTT

j_call: TRBJ1-3
d_call: .
clone_size: .
v_call: TRBV7-6
cdr3_aa: CASSLVTAGVSSGNTIYF
cdr3_nt: TGTGCCAGCAGCTTAGTCACGGCAGGGGTGAGCTCTGGAAACACCATATATTTT

j_call: TRBJ2-2
d_call: .
clone_size: .
v_call: TRBV4-3
cdr3_aa: CASSQDTSNTGELFF
cdr3_nt: TGCGCCAGCAGCCAAGATACTTCTAACACCGGGGAGCTGTTTTTT

j_call: TRBJ1-2
d_call: .
clone_size: .
v_call: TRBV19
cdr3_aa: CASRTGTLYGYTF
cdr3_nt: TGTGCCAGTAGGACCGGGACACTCTATGGCTACACCTTC

j_call: TRBJ2-7
d_call: TRBD2
clone_size: .
v_call: TRBV10-1
cdr3_aa: CASSESGNYEQYF
cdr3_nt: TGCGCCAGCAGTGAAAGCGGGAACTACGAGCAGTACTTC

j_call: TRBJ1-5
d_call: TRBD1
clone_size: .
v_call: TRBV7-6
cdr3_aa: CASSPRGLQPQHF
cdr3_nt: TGTGCCAGCAGCCCTAGGGGGCTTCAGCCCCAGCATTTT

j_call: TRBJ1-1
d_call: .
clone_size: .
v_call: TRBV19
cdr3_aa: CASSIRGNTEAFF
cdr3_nt: TGTGCCAGTAGTATCCGGGGGAACACTGAAGCTTTCTTT

j_call: TRBJ1-1
d_call: .
clone_size: .
v_call: TRBV7-2
cdr3_aa: CASSLGWENTEAFF
cdr3_nt: TGTGCCAGCAGCTTAGGGTGGGAGAACACTGAAGCTTTCTTT

j_call: TRBJ1-1
d_call: .
clone_size: .
v_call: TRBV6-5
cdr3_aa: CASSFRVATEAFF
cdr3_nt: TGTGCCAGCAGTTTTCGAGTAGCCACTGAAGCTTTCTTT

j_call: TRBJ2-1
d_call: .
clone_size: .
v_call: TRBV9
cdr3_aa: CASSLGTLSSYNEQFF
cdr3_nt: TGTGCCAGCAGCCTGGGGACACTAAGCTCCTACAATGAGCAGTTCTTC

j_call: TRBJ2-3
d_call: .
clone_size: .
v_call: TRBV18
cdr3_aa: CASSLTSSTDTQYF
cdr3_nt: TGTGCCAGCTCACTAACAAGTAGCACAGATACGCAGTATTTT

j_call: TRBJ2-2
d_call: .
clone_size: .
v_call: TRBV29-1
cdr3_aa: CSVEARENTGELFF
cdr3_nt: TGCAGCGTTGAGGCCAGGGAGAACACCGGGGAGCTGTTTTTT

j_call: TRBJ2-3
d_call: TRBD2
clone_size: few
v_call: TRBV11-2
cdr3_aa: CASSQEGLAGIKDTQYF
cdr3_nt: TGTGCCAGCAGCCAAGAAGGACTAGCGGGAATTAAAGATACGCAGTATTTT

j_call: TRBJ2-3
d_call: .
clone_size: .
v_call: TRBV27
cdr3_aa: CASSSQSDTQYF
cdr3_nt: TGTGCCAGCAGTTCCCAGTCAGATACGCAGTATTTT

j_call: TRBJ1-1
d_call: .
clone_size: .
v_call: TRBV7-9
cdr3_aa: CASTLIRTEAFF
cdr3_nt: TGTGCCAGCACCCTCATTAGGACTGAAGCTTTCTTT

j_call: TRBJ1-4
d_call: .
clone_size: .
v_call: TRBV28
cdr3_aa: CASSPSRVNEKLFF
cdr3_nt: TGTGCCAGCAGTCCCTCAAGGGTAAATGAAAAACTGTTTTTT

j_call: TRBJ2-2
d_call: .
clone_size: once
v_call: TRBV7-9
cdr3_aa: CASSPSPGANTGELFF
cdr3_nt: TGTGCCAGCAGCCCGAGTCCCGGGGCCAACACCGGGGAGCTGTTTTTT

j_call: TRBJ1-2
d_call: .
clone_size: once
v_call: TRBV2
cdr3_aa: CASLSEGRYGYTF
cdr3_nt: TGTGCCAGCCTTTCGGAGGGTCGGTATGGCTACACCTTC

j_call: TRBJ1-1
d_call: .
clone_size: .
v_call: TRBV7-2
cdr3_aa: CASSHMEGLAFF
cdr3_nt: TGTGCCAGCAGCCATATGGAGGGTTTAGCTTTCTTT

j_call: TRBJ2-1
d_call: TRBD1
clone_size: .
v_call: TRBV2
cdr3_aa: CASSVLGQGGDEQFF
cdr3_nt: TGTGCCAGCAGTGTTTTAGGACAGGGTGGAGATGAGCAGTTCTTC

j_call: TRBJ1-2
d_call: .
clone_size: .
v_call: TRBV27
cdr3_aa: CASGFGGEGGYTF
cdr3_nt: TGTGCCAGCGGTTTCGGAGGGGAGGGTGGCTACACCTTC

j_call: TRBJ2-7
d_call: .
clone_size: .
v_call: TRBV5-5
cdr3_aa: CASSKELLGVTSYEQYF
cdr3_nt: TGTGCCAGCAGCAAAGAACTGCTGGGGGTGACCTCCTACGAGCAGTACTTC

j_call: TRBJ2-5
d_call: .
clone_size: .
v_call: TRBV7-8
cdr3_aa: CASSFFGSGTGETQYF
cdr3_nt: TGTGCCAGCAGCTTCTTCGGGTCGGGGACTGGGGAGACCCAGTACTTC

j_call: TRBJ2-1
d_call: TRBD2
clone_size: .
v_call: TRBV19
cdr3_aa: CASSIVAGPYNEQFF
cdr3_nt: TGTGCCAGTAGTATAGTAGCGGGGCCTTACAATGAGCAGTTCTTC

j_call: TRBJ1-3
d_call: .
clone_size: .
v_call: TRBV6-4
cdr3_aa: CASTQGGWWSGNTIYF
cdr3_nt: TGTGCCAGCACCCAGGGAGGTTGGTGGTCTGGAAACACCATATATTTT

j_call: TRBJ2-7
d_call: .
clone_size: few
v_call: TRBV28
cdr3_aa: CASRGPRYEQYF
cdr3_nt: TGTGCCAGCAGGGGACCGCGCTACGAGCAGTACTTC

j_call: TRBJ1-3
d_call: .
clone_size: .
v_call: TRBV10-3
cdr3_aa: CAISEGQGNTIYF
cdr3_nt: TGTGCCATCAGTGAGGGGCAGGGAAACACCATATATTTT

j_call: TRBJ2-7
d_call: TRBD2
clone_size: .
v_call: TRBV7-6
cdr3_aa: CASSLGAGVWSYEQYF
cdr3_nt: TGTGCCAGCAGCTTAGGGGCGGGAGTTTGGTCCTACGAGCAGTACTTC

j_call: TRBJ2-7
d_call: .
clone_size: once
v_call: TRBV19
cdr3_aa: CASRAQGGGLYEQYF
cdr3_nt: TGTGCCAGTAGGGCTCAGGGGGGGGGCCTTTACGAGCAGTACTTC

j_call: TRBJ2-1
d_call: TRBD2
clone_size: .
v_call: TRBV18
cdr3_aa: CASSPGLASYNEQFF
cdr3_nt: TGTGCCAGCTCGCCGGGACTAGCTTCCTACAATGAGCAGTTCTTC

j_call: TRBJ1-5
d_call: .
clone_size: .
v_call: TRBV27
cdr3_aa: CASSLLGNQPQHF
cdr3_nt: TGTGCCAGCAGTTTACTGGGGAATCAGCCCCAGCATTTT

j_call: TRBJ2-7
d_call: TRBD1
clone_size: .
v_call: TRBV9
cdr3_aa: CASSVAGTGSYEQYF
cdr3_nt: TGTGCCAGCAGCGTAGCTGGGACAGGGAGCTACGAGCAGTACTTC

j_call: TRBJ1-5
d_call: TRBD1
clone_size: .
v_call: TRBV11-2
cdr3_aa: CASSRQGDQPQHF
cdr3_nt: TGTGCCAGCAGCCGACAGGGAGATCAGCCCCAGCATTTT

j_call: TRBJ1-3
d_call: .
clone_size: .
v_call: TRBV5-5
cdr3_aa: CASSLRGPGNTIYF
cdr3_nt: TGTGCCAGCAGCCTGCGGGGGCCTGGAAACACCATATATTTT

j_call: TRBJ1-4
d_call: .
clone_size: .
v_call: TRBV5-4
cdr3_aa: CASSPPGDEKLFF
cdr3_nt: TGTGCCAGCAGCCCACCTGGGGATGAAAAACTGTTTTTT

j_call: TRBJ1-1
d_call: .
clone_size: .
v_call: TRBV11-2
cdr3_aa: CASSLGFTEAFF
cdr3_nt: TGTGCCAGCAGCTTGGGGTTCACTGAAGCTTTCTTT

j_call: TRBJ2-3
d_call: .
clone_size: once
v_call: TRBV7-2
cdr3_aa: CASRGISTDTQYF
cdr3_nt: TGTGCCAGCAGGGGGATCAGCACAGATACGCAGTATTTT

j_call: TRBJ2-7
d_call: .
clone_size: .
v_call: TRBV6-6
cdr3_aa: CASSYSTSYLSYEQYF
cdr3_nt: TGTGCCAGCAGTTACTCAACCAGTTACCTCTCCTACGAGCAGTACTTC

j_call: TRBJ2-2
d_call: .
clone_size: .
v_call: TRBV6-5
cdr3_aa: CASSYSARLNTGELFF
cdr3_nt: TGTGCCAGCAGTTACTCTGCCAGACTAAACACCGGGGAGCTGTTTTTT

j_call: TRBJ1-5
d_call: .
clone_size: .
v_call: TRBV7-9
cdr3_aa: CASSSQGRDQPQHF
cdr3_nt: TGTGCCAGCAGCTCCCAGGGTAGGGATCAGCCCCAGCATTTT

j_call: TRBJ1-2
d_call: TRBD1
clone_size: .
v_call: TRBV6-5
cdr3_aa: CASNPGGPGYGYTF
cdr3_nt: TGTGCCAGCAACCCAGGGGGCCCGGGCTATGGCTACACCTTC

j_call: TRBJ2-2
d_call: TRBD1
clone_size: .
v_call: TRBV30
cdr3_aa: CAWRSGGADTGELFF
cdr3_nt: TGTGCCTGGAGGTCAGGGGGCGCCGACACCGGGGAGCTGTTTTTT